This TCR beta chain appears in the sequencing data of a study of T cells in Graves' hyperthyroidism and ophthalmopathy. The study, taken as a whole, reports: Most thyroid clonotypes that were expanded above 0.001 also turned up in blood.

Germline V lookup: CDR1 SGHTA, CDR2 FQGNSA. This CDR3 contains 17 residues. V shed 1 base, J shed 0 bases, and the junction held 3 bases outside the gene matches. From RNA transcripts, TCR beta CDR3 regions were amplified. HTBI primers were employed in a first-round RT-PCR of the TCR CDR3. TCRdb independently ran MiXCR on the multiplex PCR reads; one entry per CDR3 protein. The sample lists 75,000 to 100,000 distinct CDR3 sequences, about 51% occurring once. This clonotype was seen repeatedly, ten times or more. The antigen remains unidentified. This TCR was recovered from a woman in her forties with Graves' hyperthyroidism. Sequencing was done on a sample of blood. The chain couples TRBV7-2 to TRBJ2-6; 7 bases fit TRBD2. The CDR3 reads CASSLVSGGSGANVLTF. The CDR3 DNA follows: TGTGCCAGCAGCTTAGTATCGGGGGGCTCTGGGGCCAACGTCCTGACTTTC.